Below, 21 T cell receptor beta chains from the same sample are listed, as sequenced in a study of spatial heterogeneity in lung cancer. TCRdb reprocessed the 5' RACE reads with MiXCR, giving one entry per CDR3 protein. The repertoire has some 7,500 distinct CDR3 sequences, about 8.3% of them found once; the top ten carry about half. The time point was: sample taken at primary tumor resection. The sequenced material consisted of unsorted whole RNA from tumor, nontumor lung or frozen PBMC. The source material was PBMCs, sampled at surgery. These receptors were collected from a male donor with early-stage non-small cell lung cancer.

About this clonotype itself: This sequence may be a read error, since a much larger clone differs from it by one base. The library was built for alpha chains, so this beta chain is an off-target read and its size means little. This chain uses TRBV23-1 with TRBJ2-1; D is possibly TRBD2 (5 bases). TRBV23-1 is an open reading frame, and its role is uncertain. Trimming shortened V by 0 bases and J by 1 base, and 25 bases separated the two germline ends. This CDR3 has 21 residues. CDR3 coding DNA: TGCGCCAGCAGTCAATCCCCCCCGGAGGTCCCTTGCGTTAGGTCCTACAATGAGCAGTTCTTC. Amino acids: CASSQSPPEVPCVRSYNEQFF.

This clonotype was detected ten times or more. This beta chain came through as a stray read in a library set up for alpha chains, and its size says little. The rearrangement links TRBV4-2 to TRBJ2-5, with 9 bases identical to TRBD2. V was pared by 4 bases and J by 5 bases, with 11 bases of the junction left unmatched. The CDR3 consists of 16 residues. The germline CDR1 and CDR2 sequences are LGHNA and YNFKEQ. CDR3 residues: CASSLRPTSGGETQYF. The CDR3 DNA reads TGTGCCAGCAGCCTAAGACCGACTAGCGGAGGGGAGACCCAGTACTTC.

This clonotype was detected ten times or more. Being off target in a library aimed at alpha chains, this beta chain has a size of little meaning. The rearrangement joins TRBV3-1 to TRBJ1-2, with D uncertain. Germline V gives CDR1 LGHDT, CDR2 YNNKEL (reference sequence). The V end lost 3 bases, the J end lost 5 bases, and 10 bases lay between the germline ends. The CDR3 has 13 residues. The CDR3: CASSQRSLYGYTF. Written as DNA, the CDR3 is TGTGCCAGCAGCCAGCGCAGCTTGTATGGCTACACCTTC. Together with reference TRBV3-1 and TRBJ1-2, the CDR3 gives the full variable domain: DTAVSQTPKYLVTQMGNDKSIKCEQNLGHDTMYWYKQDSKKFLKIMFSYNNKELIINETVPNRFSPKSPDKAHLNLHINSLELGDSAVYFCASSQRSLYGYTFGSGTRLTVV.

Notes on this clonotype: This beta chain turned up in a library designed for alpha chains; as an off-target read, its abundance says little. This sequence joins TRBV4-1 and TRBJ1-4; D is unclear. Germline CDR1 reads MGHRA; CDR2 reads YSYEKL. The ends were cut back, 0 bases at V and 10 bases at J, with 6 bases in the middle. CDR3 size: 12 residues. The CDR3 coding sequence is TGCGCCAGCAGCCAAGATTTCGGAAAACTGTTTTTT. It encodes CASSQDFGKLFF.

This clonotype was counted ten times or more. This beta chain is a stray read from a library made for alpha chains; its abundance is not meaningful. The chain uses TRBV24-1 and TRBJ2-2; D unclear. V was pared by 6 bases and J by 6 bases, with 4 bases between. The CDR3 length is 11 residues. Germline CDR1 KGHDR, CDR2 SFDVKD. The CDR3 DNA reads TGTGCCACCAGTTTGGCCGGGGAGCTGTTTTTT. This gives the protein CATSLAGELFF.

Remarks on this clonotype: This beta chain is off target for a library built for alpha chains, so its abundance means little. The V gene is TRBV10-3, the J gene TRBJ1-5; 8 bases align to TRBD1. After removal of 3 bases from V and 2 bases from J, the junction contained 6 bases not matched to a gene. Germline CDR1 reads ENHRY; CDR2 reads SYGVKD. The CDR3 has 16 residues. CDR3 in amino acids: CAISDRGLGGNQPQHF. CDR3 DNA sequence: TGTGCCATCAGTGACAGGGGGCTTGGAGGCAATCAGCCCCAGCATTTT.

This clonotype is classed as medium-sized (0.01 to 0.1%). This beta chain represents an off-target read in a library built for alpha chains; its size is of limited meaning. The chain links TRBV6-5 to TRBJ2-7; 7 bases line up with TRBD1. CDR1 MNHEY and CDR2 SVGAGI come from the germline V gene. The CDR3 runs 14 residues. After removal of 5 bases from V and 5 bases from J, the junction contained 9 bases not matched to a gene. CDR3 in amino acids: CASSQETGRHEQYF. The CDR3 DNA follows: TGTGCCAGCAGTCAAGAGACAGGGCGCCACGAGCAGTACTTC.

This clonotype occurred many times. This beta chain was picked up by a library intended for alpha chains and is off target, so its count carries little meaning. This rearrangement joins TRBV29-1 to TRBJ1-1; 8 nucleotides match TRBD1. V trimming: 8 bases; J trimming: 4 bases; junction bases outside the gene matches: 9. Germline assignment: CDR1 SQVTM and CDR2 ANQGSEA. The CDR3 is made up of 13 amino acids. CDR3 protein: CSSRGQVGTEAFF. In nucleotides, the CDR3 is TGCAGCTCCCGGGGACAGGTGGGCACTGAAGCTTTCTTT. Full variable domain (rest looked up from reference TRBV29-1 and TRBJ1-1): SAVISQKPSRDICQRGTSLTIQCQVDSQVTMMFWYRQQPGQSLTLIATANQGSEATYESGFVIDKFPISRPNLTFSTLTVSNMSPEDSSIYLCSSRGQVGTEAFFGQGTRLTVV.

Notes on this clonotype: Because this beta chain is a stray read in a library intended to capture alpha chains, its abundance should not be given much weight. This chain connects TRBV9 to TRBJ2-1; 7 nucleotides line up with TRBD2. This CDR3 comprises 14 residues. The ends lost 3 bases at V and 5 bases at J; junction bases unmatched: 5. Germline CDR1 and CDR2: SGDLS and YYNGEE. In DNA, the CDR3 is TGTGCCAGCAGCGAGGCGGGACTAAACAATGAGCAGTTCTTC. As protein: CASSEAGLNNEQFF.

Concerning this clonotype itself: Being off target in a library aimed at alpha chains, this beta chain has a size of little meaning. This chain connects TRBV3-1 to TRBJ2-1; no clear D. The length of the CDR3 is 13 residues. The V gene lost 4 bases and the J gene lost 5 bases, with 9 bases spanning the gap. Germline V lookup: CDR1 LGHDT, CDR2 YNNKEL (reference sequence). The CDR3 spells CASSLTVNNEQFF. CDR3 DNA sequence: TGTGCCAGCAGCCTCACAGTAAACAATGAGCAGTTCTTC.

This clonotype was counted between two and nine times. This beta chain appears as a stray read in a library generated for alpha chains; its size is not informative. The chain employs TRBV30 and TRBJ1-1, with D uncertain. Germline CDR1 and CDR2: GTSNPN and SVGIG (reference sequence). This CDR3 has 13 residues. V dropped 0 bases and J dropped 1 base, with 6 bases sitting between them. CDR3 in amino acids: CAWSVLGNTEAFF. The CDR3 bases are TGTGCCTGGAGTGTACTTGGGAACACTGAAGCTTTCTTT.

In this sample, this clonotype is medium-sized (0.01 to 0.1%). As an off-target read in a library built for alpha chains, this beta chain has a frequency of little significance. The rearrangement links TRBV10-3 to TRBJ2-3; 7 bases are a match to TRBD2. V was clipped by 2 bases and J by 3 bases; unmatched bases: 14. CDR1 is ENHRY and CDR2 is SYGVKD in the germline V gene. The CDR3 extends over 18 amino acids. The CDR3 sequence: CAISERPWGGSGTDTQYF. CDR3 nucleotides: TGTGCCATCAGTGAGAGGCCCTGGGGCGGGAGTGGAACAGATACGCAGTATTTT.

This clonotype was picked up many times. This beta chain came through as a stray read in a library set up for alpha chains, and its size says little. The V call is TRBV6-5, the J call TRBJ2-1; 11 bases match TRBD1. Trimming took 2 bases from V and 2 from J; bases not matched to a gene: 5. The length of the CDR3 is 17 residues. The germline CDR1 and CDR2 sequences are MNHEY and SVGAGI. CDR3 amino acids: CASSYGPGQGAYNEQFF. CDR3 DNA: TGTGCCAGCAGTTACGGGCCGGGACAGGGGGCCTACAATGAGCAGTTCTTC.

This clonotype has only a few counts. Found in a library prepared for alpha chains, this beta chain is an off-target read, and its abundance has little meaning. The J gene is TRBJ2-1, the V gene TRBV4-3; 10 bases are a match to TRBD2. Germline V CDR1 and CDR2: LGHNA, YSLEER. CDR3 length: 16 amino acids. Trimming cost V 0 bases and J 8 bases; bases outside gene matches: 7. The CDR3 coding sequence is TGCGCCAGCAGCCAAGATTTACCAGCGGGAGGGGATGAGCAGTTCTTC. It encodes CASSQDLPAGGDEQFF.

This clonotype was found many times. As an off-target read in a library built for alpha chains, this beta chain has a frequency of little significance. This CDR3 is CASSLANSPLHF. CDR3 nucleotide sequence: TGTGCCAGCAGTTTAGCCAATTCACCCCTCCACTTT. The V call is TRBV12-3 or TRBV12-4, the J call TRBJ1-6; D remains unclear. V gave up 0 bases and J gave up 7 bases, with 1 base separating them. The CDR3 is 12 residues long.

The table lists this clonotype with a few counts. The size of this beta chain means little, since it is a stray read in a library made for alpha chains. The CDR3 coding sequence is TGTGCCAGCAGCTTAAGGGTGCCGAACAGCCTGGGTGGAGATACGCAGTATTTT. As protein: CASSLRVPNSLGGDTQYF. The gene calls are TRBV7-9 and TRBJ2-3; no clear D. The germline V and J ends were trimmed by 2 bases and 5 bases, with 23 bases remaining between them. The germline CDR1 and CDR2 sequences are SEHNR and FQNEAQ (reference sequence). This CDR3 contains 18 residues.

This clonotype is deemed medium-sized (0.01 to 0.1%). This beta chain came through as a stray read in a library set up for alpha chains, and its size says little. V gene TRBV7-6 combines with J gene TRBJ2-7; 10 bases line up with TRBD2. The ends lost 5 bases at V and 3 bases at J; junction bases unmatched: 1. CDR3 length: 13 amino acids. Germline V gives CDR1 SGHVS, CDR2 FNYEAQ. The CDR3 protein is CASSGLADYEQYF. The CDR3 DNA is TGTGCCAGCAGCGGACTAGCGGACTACGAGCAGTACTTC.

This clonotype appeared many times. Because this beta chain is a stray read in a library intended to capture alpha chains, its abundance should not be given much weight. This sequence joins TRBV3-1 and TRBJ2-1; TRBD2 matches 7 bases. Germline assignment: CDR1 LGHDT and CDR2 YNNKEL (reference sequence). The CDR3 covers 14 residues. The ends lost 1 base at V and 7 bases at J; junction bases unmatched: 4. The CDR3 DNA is TGTGCCAGCAGCCAAGGGAGGACTAGGAATGAGCAGTTCTTC. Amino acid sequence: CASSQGRTRNEQFF.

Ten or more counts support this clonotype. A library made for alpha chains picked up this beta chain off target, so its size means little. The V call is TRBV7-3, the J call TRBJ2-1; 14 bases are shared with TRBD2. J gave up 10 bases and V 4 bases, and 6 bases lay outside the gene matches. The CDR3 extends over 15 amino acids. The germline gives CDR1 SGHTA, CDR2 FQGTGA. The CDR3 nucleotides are TGTGCCAGCAGCTCCGGGGGACTAGCGGGAGAGGAGCAGTTCTTC. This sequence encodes CASSSGGLAGEEQFF.

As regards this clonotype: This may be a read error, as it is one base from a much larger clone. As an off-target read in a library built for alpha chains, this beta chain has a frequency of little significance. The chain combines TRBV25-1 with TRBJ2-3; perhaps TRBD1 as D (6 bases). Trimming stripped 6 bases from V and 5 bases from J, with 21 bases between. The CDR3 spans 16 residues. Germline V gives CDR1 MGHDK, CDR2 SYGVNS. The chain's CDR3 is CASSDELSRGIDTQYF. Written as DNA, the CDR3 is TGTGCCAGCAGCGATGAGCTGTCCAGGGGTATAGATACGCAGTATTTT.

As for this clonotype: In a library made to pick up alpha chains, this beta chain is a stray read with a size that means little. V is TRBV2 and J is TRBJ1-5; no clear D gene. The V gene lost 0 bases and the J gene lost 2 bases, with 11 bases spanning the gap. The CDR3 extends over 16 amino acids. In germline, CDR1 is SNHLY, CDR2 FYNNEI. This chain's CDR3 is CASSEAQEGGNQPQHF. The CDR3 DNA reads TGTGCCAGCAGTGAAGCGCAGGAGGGCGGCAATCAGCCCCAGCATTTT.